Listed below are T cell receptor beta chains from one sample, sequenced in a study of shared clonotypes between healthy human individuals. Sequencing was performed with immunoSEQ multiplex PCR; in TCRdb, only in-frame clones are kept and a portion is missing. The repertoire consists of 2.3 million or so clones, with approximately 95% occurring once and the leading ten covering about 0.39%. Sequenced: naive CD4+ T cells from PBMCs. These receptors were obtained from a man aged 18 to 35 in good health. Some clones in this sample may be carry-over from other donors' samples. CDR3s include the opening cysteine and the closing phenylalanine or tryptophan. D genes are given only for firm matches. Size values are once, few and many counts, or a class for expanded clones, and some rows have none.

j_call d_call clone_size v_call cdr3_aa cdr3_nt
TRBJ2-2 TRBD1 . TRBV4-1 CASRTQGAAGELFF TGCGCCAGCCGCACACAGGGGGCTGCCGGGGAGCTGTTTTTT
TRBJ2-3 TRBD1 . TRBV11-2 CASSPDRVAQYF TGTGCCAGCAGCCCGGACAGGGTTGCGCAGTATTTT
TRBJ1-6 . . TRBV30 CAWSVGRDNSPLHF TGTGCCTGGAGTGTGGGGAGAGATAATTCACCCCTCCACTTT
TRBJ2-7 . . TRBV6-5 CASSYGVFGGYEQYF TGTGCCAGCAGTTACGGAGTCTTTGGGGGTTACGAGCAGTACTTC
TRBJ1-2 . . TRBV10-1 CASSESISGAGYTF TGCGCCAGCAGTGAGTCGATATCCGGGGCTGGCTACACCTTC
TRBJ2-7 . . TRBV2 CASSEKWGPGGISSYEQYF TGTGCCAGCAGTGAAAAATGGGGCCCAGGGGGGATATCTTCCTACGAGCAGTACTTC
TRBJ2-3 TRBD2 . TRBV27 CASRASGRNTDTQYF TGTGCCAGCAGGGCTAGCGGGAGGAACACAGATACGCAGTATTTT
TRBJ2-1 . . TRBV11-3 CASSFTAPGNEQFF TGTGCCAGCAGCTTCACTGCTCCGGGCAATGAGCAGTTCTTC
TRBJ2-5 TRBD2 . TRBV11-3 CASSRRGGEETQYF TGTGCCAGCAGCCGACGGGGGGGCGAAGAGACCCAGTACTTC
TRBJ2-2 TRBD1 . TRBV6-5 CASTRTGVNTGELFF TGTGCCAGCACCCGGACAGGGGTGAACACCGGGGAGCTGTTTTTT
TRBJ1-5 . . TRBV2 CASRGSLSNQPQHF TGTGCCAGCAGGGGCAGCCTGAGCAATCAGCCCCAGCATTTT
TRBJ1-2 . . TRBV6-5 CASRPTGSYGYTF TGTGCCAGCAGACCGACAGGCAGCTATGGCTACACCTTC
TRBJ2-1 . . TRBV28 CAWGRRSTGNEQFF TGTGCCTGGGGACGCCGGTCGACGGGCAATGAGCAGTTCTTC
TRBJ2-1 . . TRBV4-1 CASSIGGTYNEQFF TGCGCCAGCAGCATCGGAGGTACCTACAATGAGCAGTTCTTC
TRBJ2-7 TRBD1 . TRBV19 CASSISGQGTYEQYF TGTGCCAGTAGTATATCCGGACAGGGCACCTACGAGCAGTACTTC
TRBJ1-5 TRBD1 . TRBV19 CASRRSGQMVQPQHF TGTGCCAGTAGGAGGTCGGGACAGATGGTCCAGCCCCAGCATTTT
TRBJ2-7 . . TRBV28 CASSPTGVFYEQYF TGTGCCAGCAGTCCCACGGGGGTTTTCTACGAGCAGTACTTC
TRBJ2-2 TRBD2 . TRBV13 CASTTSSGSRTGELFF TGTGCCAGCACGACTTCTAGCGGGAGTCGGACCGGGGAGCTGTTTTTT
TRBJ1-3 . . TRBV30 CAWNSGTSGNTIYF TGTGCCTGGAACTCAGGGACCTCTGGAAACACCATATATTTT
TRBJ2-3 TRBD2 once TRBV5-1 CASFVAGSTDTQYF TGCGCCAGCTTTGTAGCGGGAAGCACAGATACGCAGTATTTT
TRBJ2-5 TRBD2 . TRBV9 CASSAQKGREGQETQYF TGTGCCAGCAGCGCCCAAAAGGGGAGGGAGGGGCAAGAGACCCAGTACTTC
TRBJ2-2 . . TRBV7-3 CASSLQGIKNTGELFF TGTGCCAGCAGCTTACAGGGTATAAAGAACACCGGGGAGCTGTTTTTT
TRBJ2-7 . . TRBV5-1 CASSWVGSYEQYF TGCGCCAGCAGCTGGGTGGGGTCCTACGAGCAGTACTTC
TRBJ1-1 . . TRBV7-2 CASSLGGQANTEAFF TGTGCCAGCAGCTTAGGGGGTCAGGCGAACACTGAAGCTTTCTTT
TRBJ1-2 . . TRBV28 CASSFRENYGYTF TGTGCCAGCAGTTTCCGGGAGAACTATGGCTACACCTTC
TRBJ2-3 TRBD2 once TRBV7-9 CASSSGLAGRADTQYF TGTGCCAGCAGCTCCGGACTAGCGGGAAGAGCAGATACGCAGTATTTT
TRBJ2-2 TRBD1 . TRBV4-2 CASSQSDRSTGELFF TGTGCCAGCAGCCAATCGGACAGGAGCACCGGGGAGCTGTTTTTT
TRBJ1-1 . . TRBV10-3 CATVEAVNTEAFF TGTGCCACCGTAGAGGCGGTGAACACTGAAGCTTTCTTT
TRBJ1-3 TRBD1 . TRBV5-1 CASSETGITGNTIYF TGCGCCAGCAGCGAGACAGGGATTACTGGAAACACCATATATTTT
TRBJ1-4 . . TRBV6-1 CASRPHGGAGEKLFF TGTGCCAGCAGACCCCACGGCGGGGCGGGTGAAAAACTGTTTTTT
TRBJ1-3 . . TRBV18 CASSPQTAGGNTIYF TGTGCCAGCTCACCGCAGACCGCCGGAGGAAACACCATATATTTT
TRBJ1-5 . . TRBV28 CASSSRAWGNQPQHF TGTGCCAGCAGTTCCCGGGCTTGGGGCAATCAGCCCCAGCATTTT
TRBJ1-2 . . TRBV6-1 CASSGTEAINGYTF TGTGCCAGCAGTGGGACAGAAGCTATTAATGGCTACACCTTC
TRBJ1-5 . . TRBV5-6 CASSLGQSPQPQHF TGTGCCAGCAGCTTGGGACAGAGCCCGCAGCCCCAGCATTTT
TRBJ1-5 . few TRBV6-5 CASMRGNQPQHF TGTGCCAGCATGAGGGGCAATCAGCCCCAGCATTTT
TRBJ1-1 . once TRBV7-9 CASSLGGWTEAFF TGTGCCAGCAGCCTCGGGGGATGGACTGAAGCTTTCTTT
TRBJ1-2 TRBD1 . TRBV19 CAGTRTGGYGYTF TGTGCCGGAACCCGGACAGGGGGCTATGGCTACACCTTC
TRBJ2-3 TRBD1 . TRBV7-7 CASSSGQPGDTQYF TGTGCCAGCAGCTCGGGACAGCCCGGGGATACGCAGTATTTT
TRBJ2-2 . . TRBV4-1 CASSQGRSRVSWAGELFF TGCGCCAGCAGCCAAGGAAGGTCCCGGGTTTCGTGGGCCGGGGAGCTGTTTTTT
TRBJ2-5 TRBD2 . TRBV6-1 CASSELNSGIETQYF TGTGCCAGCAGTGAATTGAATAGCGGGATTGAGACCCAGTACTTC
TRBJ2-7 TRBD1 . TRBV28 CASEYPGQGAYEQYF TGTGCCAGCGAGTACCCGGGACAGGGGGCCTACGAGCAGTACTTC
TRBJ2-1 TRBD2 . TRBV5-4 CASSSGTRIDEQFF TGTGCCAGCAGCTCCGGGACTAGAATCGATGAGCAGTTCTTC
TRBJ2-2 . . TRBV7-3 CASSFMEGVELFF TGTGCCAGCAGCTTCATGGAGGGGGTAGAGCTGTTTTTT
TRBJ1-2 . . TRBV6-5 CASSYSSRGGYGYTF TGTGCCAGCAGTTACTCTTCTAGGGGGGGGTATGGCTACACCTTC
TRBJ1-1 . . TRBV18 CASSRRTEMNTEAFF TGTGCCAGCTCACGCCGGACAGAAATGAACACTGAAGCTTTCTTT
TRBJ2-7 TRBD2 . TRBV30 CAWSVPPGRGTYEQYF TGTGCCTGGAGTGTACCCCCCGGGAGGGGGACCTACGAGCAGTACTTC